Included here is one T cell receptor beta chain sequence, with context. Its specificity is not known. The assay was immunoSEQ multiplex PCR, and TCRdb's table has in-frame clones only and misses some. The sample consists of some 800,000 clones, nearly 95% of them appearing once. Naive CD8 populations comprised CD45RO-negative cells positively selected for CCR7, excluding terminally differentiated effector memory CD45RA+ cells. HIV-negative, healthy adults without recent acute infections or vaccinations were the donors. The V end lost 0 bases, the J end lost 1 base, and 13 bases lay between the germline ends. Germline values: CDR1 KGHSH, CDR2 LQKENI. The CDR3 extends over 16 amino acids. The data stem from a study of shared clonotypes between healthy human individuals. Study-wide points: It was the few donors that limited the genetic and exposure-history diversity represented. What rarefaction showed was incomplete sorted-subset sequencing despite large depth.

V usage is TRBV18 and J usage is TRBJ2-7; possibly TRBD1 for D (6 bases). The clonotype originates from a man aged 25 to 45 in good health. The specimen was naive CD8+ T cells sorted from blood. CDR3 in DNA: TGTGCCAGCTCACCACCGGACAGAGCCCCATCCTACGAGCAGTACTTC. It translates to CASSPPDRAPSYEQYF.